This is a list of T cell receptor beta chains from one sample in a study. MiXCR, applied by TCRdb to the 5' RACE reads, yields one record per CDR3 protein. The table has around 10,000 distinct CDR3 sequences, 14% seen once. Sequencing input: Tregs sorted from blood. These receptors were obtained from a female donor with breast cancer. Both conserved end residues are trimmed from each CDR3. The order of the fields is D gene, V gene, clone size, CDR3 protein. A D gene is named only where the DNA matches it firmly. The size of a clone is reported for some rows only, either as once, few or many, or as a class for expanded clones.

NA | TRBV18 | many | ASSPVSRNTEAF
TRBD2 | TRBV7-2 | medium-sized | ASSSTSSGRAGELF
NA | TRBV11-2 | NA | ASSLESGEVQY
NA | TRBV6-1 | medium-sized | ASTLGTASNQPQH
TRBD1 | TRBV5-1 | medium-sized | ASSGRQGSGIDEQY
TRBD2 | TRBV7-8 | NA | ASSLSRARGELV
NA | TRBV27 | many | ASSLLTGSYNEQF
TRBD1 | TRBV6-5 | NA | ASSTDRDRRVNEQF
NA | TRBV5-1 | medium-sized | ASSRQVSGANVLT
NA | TRBV4-1 | medium-sized | ASSQPGVPRSYEQY
NA | TRBV18 | few | ASSSSLPSMVSYEQY
NA | TRBV20-1 | many | SARADRPLYNSPLH
NA | TRBV25-1 | few | ASSPGRQDGYT
NA | TRBV7-9 | many | ASSPRLPRGGTEAF
NA | TRBV20-1 | medium-sized | RAQGGSDQPQH
TRBD2 | TRBV20-1 | medium-sized | SANAGTLTSGSYEQY
TRBD2 | TRBV7-9 | medium-sized | ASSYVAGKETQY
TRBD1 | TRBV6-5 | medium-sized | ASSQAGGRIGGYT
NA | TRBV7-2 | medium-sized | ASSLILNTEAF
NA | TRBV3-1 | many | ASSYGTGGNTIY
NA | TRBV4-1 | many | ASSQVSIRENIQY
NA | TRBV4-1 | medium-sized | ASSLSGNSYEQY